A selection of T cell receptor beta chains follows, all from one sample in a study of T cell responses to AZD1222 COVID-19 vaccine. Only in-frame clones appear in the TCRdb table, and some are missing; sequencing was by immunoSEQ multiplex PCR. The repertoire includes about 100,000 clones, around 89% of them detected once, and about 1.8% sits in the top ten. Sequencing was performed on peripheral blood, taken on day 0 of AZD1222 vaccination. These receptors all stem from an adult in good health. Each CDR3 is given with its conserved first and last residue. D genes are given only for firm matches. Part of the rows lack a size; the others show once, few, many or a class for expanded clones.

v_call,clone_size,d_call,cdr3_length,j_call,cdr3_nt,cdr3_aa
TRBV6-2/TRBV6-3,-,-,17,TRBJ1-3,TGTGCCAGCAGTTACTCGAATTTGGCTCCTGCTGGAAACACCATATATTTT,CASSYSNLAPAGNTIYF
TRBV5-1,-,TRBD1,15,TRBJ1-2,TGCGCCAGCAGCTACACAGGGGGCATCGGCTATGGCTACACCTTC,CASSYTGGIGYGYTF
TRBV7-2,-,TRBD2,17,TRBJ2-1,TGTGCCAGCAGCTCCCCGGGACTAGCGGGGGGGGGCTTTAAGCAGTTCTTC,CASSSPGLAGGGFKQFF
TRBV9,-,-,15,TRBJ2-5,TGTGCCCGCAGCCGGATGGGGGGGGCTGGGGAGACCCAGTACTTC,CARSRMGGAGETQYF
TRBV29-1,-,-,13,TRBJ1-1,TGCAGCGTTCAGGGACGGATGAACACTGAAGCTTTCTTT,CSVQGRMNTEAFF
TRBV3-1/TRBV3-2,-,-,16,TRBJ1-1,TGTGCCAGCAGCCAAATCCGGGGTGTGGTGAACACTGAAGCTTTCTTT,CASSQIRGVVNTEAFF
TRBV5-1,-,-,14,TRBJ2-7,TGCGCCAGCAGCTTCTCCGGGACGGACTACGAGCAGTACTTC,CASSFSGTDYEQYF
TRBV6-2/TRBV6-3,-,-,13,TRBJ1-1,TGTGCCAGCAGTTACGAGGGGTGGACTGAAGCTTTCTTT,CASSYEGWTEAFF
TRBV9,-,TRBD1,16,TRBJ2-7,TGTGCCAGCAGCCCTACAACAGGGGGCCCCCTCTACGAGCAGTACTTC,CASSPTTGGPLYEQYF
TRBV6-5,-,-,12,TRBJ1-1,TGTGCCAGCATCAATGGGGTTTCTGAAGCTTTCTTT,CASINGVSEAFF
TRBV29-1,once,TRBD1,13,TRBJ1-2,TGCAGCGTTGTCACAGGGGGATGGAATGGCTACACCTTC,CSVVTGGWNGYTF
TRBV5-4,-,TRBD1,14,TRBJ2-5,TGTGCCAGCAGCCGACAGGGGGCGGCAGAGACCCAGTACTTC,CASSRQGAAETQYF
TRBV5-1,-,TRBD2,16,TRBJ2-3,TGCGCCAGCAGCTTATTGGCTAGCGGGAACACAGATACGCAGTATTTT,CASSLLASGNTDTQYF
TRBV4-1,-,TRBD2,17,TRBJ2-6,TGCGCCAGCAGCCCCCGGGAGGATTATCCCGGGGCCAACGTCCTGACTTTC,CASSPREDYPGANVLTF
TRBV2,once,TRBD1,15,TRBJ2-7,TGTGCCAGCAGTGAGGAGGGACAGGGGATCAACGAGCAGTACTTC,CASSEEGQGINEQYF
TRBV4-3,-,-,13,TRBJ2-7,TGCGCCAGCAGTCGGGAGATAACCTACGAGCAGTACTTC,CASSREITYEQYF
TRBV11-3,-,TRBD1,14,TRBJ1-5,TGTGCCAGCAGCTTAACAGGGGGCAATCAGCCCCAGCATTTT,CASSLTGGNQPQHF
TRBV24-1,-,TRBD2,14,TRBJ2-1,TGTGCCACCAGTGAAGCGGGAGCGAGTAATGAGCAGTTCTTC,CATSEAGASNEQFF
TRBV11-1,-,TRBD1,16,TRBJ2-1,TGTGCCAGCAGCCCCCGCTGGGAGACAGGGGACAATGAGCAGTTCTTC,CASSPRWETGDNEQFF
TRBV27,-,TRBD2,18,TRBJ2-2,TGTGCCAGCAGCCCGGGACTAGCGGGAGAAGTGTACACCGGGGAGCTGTTTTTT,CASSPGLAGEVYTGELFF
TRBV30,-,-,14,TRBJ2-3,TGTGCCTCCAACGGTGGGGTTACCACAGATACGCAGTATTTT,CASNGGVTTDTQYF
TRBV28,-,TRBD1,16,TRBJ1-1,TGTGCCAGCCGCGCCGCGGGACAGGGGAGGAACACTGAAGCTTTCTTT,CASRAAGQGRNTEAFF
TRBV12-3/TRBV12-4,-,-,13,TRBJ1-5,TGTGCCAGCAGTTTGGCCAGGGATCAGCCCCAGCATTTT,CASSLARDQPQHF
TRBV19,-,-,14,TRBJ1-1,TGTGCCAGTAGTCGAGAGGGGATGAACACTGAAGCTTTCTTT,CASSREGMNTEAFF
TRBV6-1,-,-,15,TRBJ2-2,TGTGCCAGCAGTGAATCGCAGGGCTCCACCGGGGAGCTGTTTTTT,CASSESQGSTGELFF
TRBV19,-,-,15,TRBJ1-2,TGTGCCAGTAGTATTTTTGCCGATGGAAACTATGGCTACACCTTC,CASSIFADGNYGYTF
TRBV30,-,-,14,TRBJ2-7,TGTGCCTGGAGTGTAGGCCCAGGGGCCTACGAGCAGTACTTC,CAWSVGPGAYEQYF
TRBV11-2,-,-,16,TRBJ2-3,TGTGCCAGCAGCTTAGCAAGCGGGCTTAGCACAGATACGCAGTATTTT,CASSLASGLSTDTQYF
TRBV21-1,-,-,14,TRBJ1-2,TGTGCCAGCACCCCCCTGCCCCCGGGATCTGGCTACACCTTC,CASTPLPPGSGYTF
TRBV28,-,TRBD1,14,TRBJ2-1,TGTGCCAGCAGCTCAGGGGGCCTCTACAATGAGCAGTTCTTC,CASSSGGLYNEQFF